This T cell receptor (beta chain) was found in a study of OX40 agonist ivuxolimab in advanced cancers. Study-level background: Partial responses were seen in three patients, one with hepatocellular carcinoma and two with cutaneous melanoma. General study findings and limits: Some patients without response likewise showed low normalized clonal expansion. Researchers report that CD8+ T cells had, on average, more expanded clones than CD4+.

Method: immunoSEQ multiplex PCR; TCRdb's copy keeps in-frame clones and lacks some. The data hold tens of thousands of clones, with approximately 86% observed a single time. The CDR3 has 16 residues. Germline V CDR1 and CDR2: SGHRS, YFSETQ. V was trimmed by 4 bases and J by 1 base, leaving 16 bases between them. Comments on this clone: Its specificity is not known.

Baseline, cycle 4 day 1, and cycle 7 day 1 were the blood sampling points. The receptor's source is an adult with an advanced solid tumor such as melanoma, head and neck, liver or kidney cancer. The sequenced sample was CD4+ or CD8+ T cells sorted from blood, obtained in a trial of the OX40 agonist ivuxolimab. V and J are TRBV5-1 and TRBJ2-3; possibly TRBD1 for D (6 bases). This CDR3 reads CASSPSQGRGTDTQYF. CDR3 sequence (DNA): TGCGCCAGCAGCCCCTCTCAGGGGCGCGGCACAGATACGCAGTATTTT. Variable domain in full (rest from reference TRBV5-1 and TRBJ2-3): KAGVTQTPRYLIKTRGQQVTLSCSPISGHRSVSWYQQTPGQGLQFLFEYFSETQRNKGNFPGRFSGRQFSNSRSEMNVSTLELGDSALYLCASSPSQGRGTDTQYFGPGTRLTVL.